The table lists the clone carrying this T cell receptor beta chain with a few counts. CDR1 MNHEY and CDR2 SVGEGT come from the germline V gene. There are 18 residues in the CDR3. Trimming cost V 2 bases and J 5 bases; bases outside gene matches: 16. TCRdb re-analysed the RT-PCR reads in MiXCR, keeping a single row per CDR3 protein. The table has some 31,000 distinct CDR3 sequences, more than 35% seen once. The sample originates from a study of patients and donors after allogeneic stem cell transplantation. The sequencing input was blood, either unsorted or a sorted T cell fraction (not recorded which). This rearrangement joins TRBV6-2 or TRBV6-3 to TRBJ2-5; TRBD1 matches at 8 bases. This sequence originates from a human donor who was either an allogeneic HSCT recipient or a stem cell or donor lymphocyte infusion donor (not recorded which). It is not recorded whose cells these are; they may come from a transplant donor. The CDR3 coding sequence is TGTGCCAGCAGTTACCTGTCCGGGAAGGGCAGGACAGGGGAGACCCAGTACTTC. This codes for CASSYLSGKGRTGETQYF.